These T cell receptor beta chains were read from a single sample in a study of blood T cell repertoires in COVID-19. Generated by immunoSEQ multiplex PCR, the TCRdb table keeps only in-frame clones and is missing some. The sample carries a few hundred thousand clones, about 90% recorded once. The source material was peripheral blood. The receptor set was obtained from a woman in her 70s with COVID-19, enrolled during active disease. Each CDR3 is given with its conserved first and last residue. A D gene is named only where the DNA matches it firmly. The listing skips clone size in some rows; elsewhere it reads once, few, many or a size class.

J gene | V gene | D gene | clone size | CDR3 DNA | CDR3 protein
TRBJ1-2 | TRBV5-1 | . | . | TGCGCCAGCAGCTTTCGCCACTCCCAACCGAATGAAGGCTACACCTTC | CASSFRHSQPNEGYTF
TRBJ1-1 | TRBV4-1 | TRBD1 | . | TGCGCCAGCAGAACCAAGACCGGGACAGGGGGCTACACTGAAGCTTTCTTT | CASRTKTGTGGYTEAFF
TRBJ1-5 | TRBV4-2 | . | . | TGTGCCAGCAGCCAAGATTTTAGTGACAGTCATAGCAATCAGCCCCAGCATTTT | CASSQDFSDSHSNQPQHF
TRBJ2-6 | TRBV7-3 | . | once | TGTGCCAGCAGCTTAAGTATACAGGTATCTGGGGCCAACGTCCTGACTTTC | CASSLSIQVSGANVLTF
TRBJ2-5 | TRBV11-2 | . | . | TGTGCCAGCAGCTCCGAAAGCGGACAAGAGACCCAGTACTTC | CASSSESGQETQYF
TRBJ2-3 | TRBV4-1 | TRBD2 | . | TGCGCCAGCAGCCAAGAAGCGGGAGGGCCCACAGATACGCAGTATTTT | CASSQEAGGPTDTQYF
TRBJ2-7 | TRBV4-2 | TRBD1 | few | TGTGCCAGCAGCCAAGATGGAGACAGGGCTCGCGAGCAGTACTTC | CASSQDGDRAREQYF
TRBJ2-7 | TRBV7-9 | TRBD2 | . | TGTGCCAGCAGCTTAGGGGCTAGCGGGAGGAACGAGCAGTACTTC | CASSLGASGRNEQYF
TRBJ1-6 | TRBV28 | . | few | TGTGCCAGCAGTCCCACCGACAGGTCCAATTCACCCCTCCACTTT | CASSPTDRSNSPLHF
TRBJ2-7 | TRBV7-3 | TRBD2 | once | TGTGCCAGCAGCTTAACTGGTCCTAGCGGCGAGCAGTACTTC | CASSLTGPSGEQYF
TRBJ1-2 | TRBV18 | . | few | TGTGCCAGCTCACCAGAGATACAGCCCTCGAACTATGGCTACACCTTC | CASSPEIQPSNYGYTF
TRBJ1-4 | TRBV19 | . | once | TGTGCCAGTAGGCCGCGAGGGAGGGACGCCCTTAATGAAAAACTGTTTTTT | CASRPRGRDALNEKLFF
TRBJ1-5 | TRBV6-2/TRBV6-3 | TRBD1 | . | TGTGCCAGCAGCTCCCACGGGACAGGGGACACCTATAGCAATCAGCCCCAGCATTTT | CASSSHGTGDTYSNQPQHF
TRBJ2-4 | TRBV5-1 | . | . | TGCGCCAGCAGCTTGGCAGGGGTTGGGGTGAACATTCAGTACTTC | CASSLAGVGVNIQYF
TRBJ1-1 | TRBV5-1 | TRBD1 | once | TGCGCCAGCAGCTCGGGACAGGGTACCACTGAAGCTTTCTTT | CASSSGQGTTEAFF
TRBJ1-3 | TRBV3-1/TRBV3-2 | . | . | TGTGCCAGCAGCCTGAGCAGTCAGGGGACGGGAAACACCATATATTTT | CASSLSSQGTGNTIYF
TRBJ1-4 | TRBV28 | TRBD1 | . | TGTGCCAGCAGTTTAAGGGGGACAGGTCGGGAAAAACTGTTTTTT | CASSLRGTGREKLFF
TRBJ2-7 | TRBV18 | TRBD1 | . | TGTGCCAGCTCACCACCTAAGACAGGGAGCTACGAGCAGTACTTC | CASSPPKTGSYEQYF
TRBJ2-3 | TRBV5-4 | TRBD2 | many | TGTGCCAGCAGCTTGGATTATCTAGCGGGCACAGATACGCAGTATTTT | CASSLDYLAGTDTQYF
TRBJ2-3 | TRBV21-1 | . | . | TGTGCCAGCAGTAAACACGGGGCCAGGGGACGCACAGATACGCAGTATTTT | CASSKHGARGRTDTQYF
TRBJ1-1 | TRBV18 | TRBD1 | once | TGTGCCAGCTCACCCCAAAGACAGGGTACGAACACTGAAGCTTTCTTT | CASSPQRQGTNTEAFF
TRBJ1-2 | TRBV9 | TRBD1 | . | TGTGCCAGCAGCCCCCGGGCAGGGGGTAACTATGGCTACACCTTC | CASSPRAGGNYGYTF
TRBJ2-2 | TRBV11-2 | TRBD2 | . | TGTGCCAGCAGCTTAGATGATTGGACTAGCGGGAGGGCTCACACCGGGGAGCTGTTTTTT | CASSLDDWTSGRAHTGELFF
TRBJ1-5 | TRBV27 | TRBD1 | . | TGTGCCAGCAGTTTATACGGGACAGACAATAGCAATCAGCCCCAGCATTTT | CASSLYGTDNSNQPQHF
TRBJ1-1 | TRBV11-2 | TRBD1 | . | TGTGCCAGCAGCCCCGAAGGACAGGAAAACACTGAAGCTTTCTTT | CASSPEGQENTEAFF
TRBJ2-7 | TRBV7-8 | . | . | TGTGCCAGCAGCTTAGACGTGGCCGAGCAGTACTTC | CASSLDVAEQYF
TRBJ2-1 | TRBV11-2 | TRBD2 | few | TGTGCCAGCAGCCCCCAGGGACTAGCGGAAGGGGATGAGCAGTTCTTC | CASSPQGLAEGDEQFF
TRBJ2-7 | TRBV11-3 | . | . | TGTGCCAGCAGCTCAGGGGTCTACGAGCAGTACTTC | CASSSGVYEQYF
TRBJ1-1 | TRBV4-3 | TRBD1 | . | TGCGCCAGCAGCCGATACCACAGGGGTAAGAACACTGAAGCTTTCTTT | CASSRYHRGKNTEAFF
TRBJ2-1 | TRBV5-8 | TRBD2 | . | TGTGCCAGCAGCCCTAGCGGGAGGGCCCGAAATGAGCAGTTCTTC | CASSPSGRARNEQFF
TRBJ2-3 | TRBV4-3 | TRBD2 | . | TGCGCCAGCAGCCAGGGGGCCAGCGGGAGTGCAGATACGCAGTATTTT | CASSQGASGSADTQYF
TRBJ2-5 | TRBV7-3 | TRBD1 | . | TGTGCCAGCAGGGGGACAGCCCAAGAGACCCAGTACTTC | CASRGTAQETQYF
TRBJ1-2 | TRBV28 | . | . | TGTGCCAGCAGTGTTACAGGCCCCCTTGGCTATGGCTACACCTTC | CASSVTGPLGYGYTF
TRBJ1-2 | TRBV2 | . | . | TGTGCCAGCAGTGAATGGGGGCAGGGAGCTGGCTACACCTTC | CASSEWGQGAGYTF
TRBJ2-7 | TRBV9 | . | . | TGTGCCAGCAGCGGTGCCGGGGGACAGTTACTCGAGCAGTACTTC | CASSGAGGQLLEQYF